The clone carrying this TCR beta chain was observed once. Its antigen is not known. One end of the junction fails to match germline, which may point to a read error. Template material for TCR beta VDJ and CDR3 profiling consisted of genomic DNA. TCRdb ran MiXCR on the reads and lists one entry per CDR3 protein. The sample yields some 48,000 distinct CDR3 sequences, about three quarters seen once. This sample is drawn from a study of CD8+CD57+ T cells in acquired aplastic anemia. Study outcomes and limitations: In common between the patients and the controls were approximately 28 CD8+ CDR3 sequences. Patients did not significantly differ from controls in CD8+ Simpson's diversity.

This CDR3 is 12 amino acids long. The germline V gene encodes CDR1 SGHAT and CDR2 FQNNGV. This clonotype was obtained from a human donor in good health, serving as a control. The chain carries TRBV11-2 and TRBJ2-1; TRBD1 is a possible D gene (5 bases). The sample taken for sequencing was sorted CD4+, CD8+, or CD8+CD57+ T cells (not recorded which) from PBMCs. DNA for the CDR3: TGCGCCAGCAGTAGACCAGGGTATGAGCAGTTCTTC. This translates into CASSRPGYEQFF.